This T cell receptor (beta chain) was found in a study of blood T cells in healthy people across ages. Findings of the study overall: It was not possible, with unsorted PBMCs, to conclusively compare naive and antigen-experienced cells. The study lacked donor CMV status, which possibly confounded expanded clonotype changes.

From germline, CDR1 is SQVTM and CDR2 ANQGSEA. The CDR3 length is 12 residues. The ends were cut back, 5 bases at V and 0 bases at J, with 8 bases in the middle. Alongside a J-beta primer mix, a sample-barcoded 5' primer served in a second PCR lasting about 7 to 12 cycles. Carrying 12 random nucleotides, a template-switch adaptor labeled each individual cDNA molecule. Using its own MiXCR run on the 5' RACE reads, TCRdb lists one record per CDR3 protein. The sample carries 700,000 to 900,000 distinct CDR3 sequences, about 53% recorded once. Notes on this clonotype: Its antigen is currently unknown.

The V call is TRBV29-1, the J call TRBJ2-7, with D hard to call. Sequenced input: blood. The origin of this receptor is a man older than 75 in good health. For the CDR3, the DNA is TGCAGCGTTATCGAGAGCTCCTACGAGCAGTACTTC. Residues: CSVIESSYEQYF.